A selection of T cell receptor beta chains follows, all from one sample in a study of T cells after yellow fever vaccination. TCRdb fed the 5' RACE reads into MiXCR, producing one record per CDR3 protein. The table lists 170,000 or so distinct CDR3 sequences, roughly 6.2% of them singletons. The sequencing here drew on CD4+ T cells sorted from PBMCs, taken on the day of the first yellow fever vaccination. The source of these receptors is a man between 18 and 29 years old who received the YFV17D yellow fever vaccine. The conserved cysteine and the conserved F or W are not part of the CDR3 here. Fields, in order: J gene, V gene, D gene, clone size, CDR3 protein. D genes are given only for firm matches. Clone size is stated in some rows and not others, as once, few, many or a class when expanded.

>TRBJ1-1|TRBV7-9|-|many
ASSHPGAHTEAF
>TRBJ1-5|TRBV6-5|TRBD1|few
ASSWTGGSQPQH
>TRBJ1-6|TRBV6-5|-|few
ASSYTAGSEGSPLH
>TRBJ1-1|TRBV15|-|few
ATSRDMGGNLAF
>TRBJ2-7|TRBV11-2|-|few
ASSLAPTGTYEQY
>TRBJ2-7|TRBV20-1|-|many
SARGTASNYEQY
>TRBJ2-3|TRBV6-2/TRBV6-3|-|-
ASSSRAKVSQY
>TRBJ2-5|TRBV20-1|-|many
SAKPGDQETQY
>TRBJ2-5|TRBV28|-|few
ASTEAGVQETQY
>TRBJ2-4|TRBV4-3|TRBD2|many
ASSQGGGGRNIQY
>TRBJ2-7|TRBV6-5|TRBD1|many
ASSPDRVGDEQY
>TRBJ2-7|TRBV3-1|-|many
ASSQNPGSYEQY
>TRBJ1-4|TRBV14|-|many
ASSQGVGKGMANEKLF
>TRBJ2-1|TRBV5-4|-|few
ASSLIGTYDNEQF
>TRBJ2-3|TRBV4-3|TRBD1|many
ASSQSRGGQGSTDTQY
>TRBJ1-5|TRBV7-2|-|many
ASSFVGEYNQPQH
>TRBJ1-1|TRBV18|-|many
ASSPLPGITEAF
>TRBJ1-6|TRBV20-1|-|-
SARLQRNNSPLH
>TRBJ1-4|TRBV19|-|-
ASTTTDSVLNEKLF
>TRBJ2-5|TRBV5-8|TRBD2|many
ASSLSGGYQETQY